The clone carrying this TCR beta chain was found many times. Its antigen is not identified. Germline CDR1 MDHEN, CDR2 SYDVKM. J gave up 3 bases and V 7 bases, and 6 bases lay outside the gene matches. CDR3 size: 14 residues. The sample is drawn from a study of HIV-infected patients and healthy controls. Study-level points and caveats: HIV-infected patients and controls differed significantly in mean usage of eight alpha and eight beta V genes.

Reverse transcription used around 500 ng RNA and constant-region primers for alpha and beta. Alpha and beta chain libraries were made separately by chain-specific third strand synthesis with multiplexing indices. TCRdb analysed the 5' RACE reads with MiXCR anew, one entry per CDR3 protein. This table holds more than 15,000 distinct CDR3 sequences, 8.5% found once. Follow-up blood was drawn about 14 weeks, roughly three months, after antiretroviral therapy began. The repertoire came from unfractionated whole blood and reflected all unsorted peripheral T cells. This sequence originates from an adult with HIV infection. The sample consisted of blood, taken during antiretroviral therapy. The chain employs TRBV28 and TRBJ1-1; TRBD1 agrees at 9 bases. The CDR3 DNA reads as TGTGCCAGCAAGACAGGGGGGCCGTACACTGAAGCTTTCTTT. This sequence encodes CASKTGGPYTEAFF.